A selection of T cell receptor beta chains follows, all from one sample in a study of T cell responses to AZD1222 COVID-19 vaccine. Produced via immunoSEQ multiplex PCR; TCRdb's table is partial and in-frame only. Of about 100,000 clones listed, 92% are singletons. The sequencing here drew on peripheral blood, taken on day 0 of AZD1222 vaccination. These receptors originate from an adult in good health. Each CDR3 is given without its conserved first and last residue. Not every row has a clone size; where given, it reads once, few, many or a size class.

clone_size | j_call | v_call | cdr3_aa
. | TRBJ2-1 | TRBV11-3 | ASIPTRGPRHEQF
. | TRBJ2-7 | TRBV6-1 | ASSAIESSGSAEQY
. | TRBJ2-5 | TRBV7-2 | ASSISGQETQY
once | TRBJ2-3 | TRBV10-3 | AINSGGTRTDTQY
. | TRBJ2-1 | TRBV6-6 | ASKGTSESLNEQF
. | TRBJ1-6 | TRBV28 | ASSFRGNSPLH
. | TRBJ1-1 | TRBV6-2/TRBV6-3 | ASSYRPGRGNSEAF
. | TRBJ2-7 | TRBV7-9 | ASSLAAGTGPYEQY
. | TRBJ1-4 | TRBV10-3 | AISEEQEKLF
. | TRBJ1-2 | TRBV19 | ASSIALNYGYT
. | TRBJ2-2 | TRBV5-1 | ASARETTNTGELF
. | TRBJ1-5 | TRBV15 | ATSRSQGNQPQH
. | TRBJ1-5 | TRBV27 | ASSLQGMNNQPQH
. | TRBJ1-3 | TRBV23-1 | ASSQPYREAGNTIY
. | TRBJ2-2 | TRBV29-1 | SVVLARGSTGELF
. | TRBJ1-2 | TRBV2 | ASSGRVNGYT
. | TRBJ1-1 | TRBV7-9 | ASSLPGQGYTEAF
. | TRBJ1-2 | TRBV6-5 | ASSDRGTAYGYT
. | TRBJ2-1 | TRBV5-1 | ASSLVSSYNEQF
. | TRBJ1-2 | TRBV15 | ATSMRMGGAGYGYT
. | TRBJ2-5 | TRBV24-1 | ATSARDRPKETQY
. | TRBJ1-2 | TRBV21-1 | ASSIPTGKGYGYT